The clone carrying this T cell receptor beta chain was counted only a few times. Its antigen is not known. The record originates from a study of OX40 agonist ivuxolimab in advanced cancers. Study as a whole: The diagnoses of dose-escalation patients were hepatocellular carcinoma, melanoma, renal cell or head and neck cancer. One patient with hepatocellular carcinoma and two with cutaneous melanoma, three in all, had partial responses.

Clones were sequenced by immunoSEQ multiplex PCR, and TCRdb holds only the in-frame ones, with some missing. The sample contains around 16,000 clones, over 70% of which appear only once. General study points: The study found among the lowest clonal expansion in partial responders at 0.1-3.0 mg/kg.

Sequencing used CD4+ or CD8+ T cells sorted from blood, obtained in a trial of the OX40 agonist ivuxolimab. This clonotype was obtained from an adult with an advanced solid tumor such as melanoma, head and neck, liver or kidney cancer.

The CDR3 DNA reads TGTGCCAGCAGCTCTAGGGATTTCGGGGATACGCAGTATTTT. As protein: CASSSRDFGDTQYF. V gene TRBV7-6 combines with J gene TRBJ2-3; the D is unclear. The V end lost 4 bases, the J end lost 6 bases, and 14 bases lay between the germline ends. CDR1 is SGHVS, CDR2 FNYEAQ, per germline. The CDR3 is made up of 14 amino acids.